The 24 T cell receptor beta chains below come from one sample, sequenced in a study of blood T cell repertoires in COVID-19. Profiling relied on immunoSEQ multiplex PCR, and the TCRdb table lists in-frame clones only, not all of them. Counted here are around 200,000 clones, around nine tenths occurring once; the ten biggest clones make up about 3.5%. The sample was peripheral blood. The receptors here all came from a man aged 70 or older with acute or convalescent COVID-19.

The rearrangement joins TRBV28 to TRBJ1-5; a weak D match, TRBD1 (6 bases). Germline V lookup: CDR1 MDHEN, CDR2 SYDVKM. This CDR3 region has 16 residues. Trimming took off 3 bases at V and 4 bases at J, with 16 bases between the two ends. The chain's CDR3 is CASSFSNRVGNQPQHF. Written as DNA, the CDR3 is TGTGCCAGCAGTTTCTCCAACAGGGTTGGGAATCAGCCCCAGCATTTT.

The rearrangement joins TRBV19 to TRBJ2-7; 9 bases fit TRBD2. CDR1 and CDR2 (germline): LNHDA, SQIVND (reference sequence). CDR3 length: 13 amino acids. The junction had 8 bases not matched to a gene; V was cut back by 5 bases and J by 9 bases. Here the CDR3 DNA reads TGTGCCAGTAGTCGTGGACTAGCGAGGCCGCAGTACTTC. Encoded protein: CASSRGLARPQYF. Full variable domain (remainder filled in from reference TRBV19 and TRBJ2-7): DGGITQSPKYLFRKEGQNVTLSCEQNLNHDAMYWYRQDPGQGLRLIYYSQIVNDFQKGDIAEGYSVSREKKESFPLTVTSAQKNPTAFYLCASSRGLARPQYFGPGTRLTVT.

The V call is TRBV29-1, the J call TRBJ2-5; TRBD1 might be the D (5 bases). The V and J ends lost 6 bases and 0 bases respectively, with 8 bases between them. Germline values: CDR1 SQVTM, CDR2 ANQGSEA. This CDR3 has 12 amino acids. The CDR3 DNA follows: TGCAGCGTGGCAGGGTACCAAGAGACCCAGTACTTC. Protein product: CSVAGYQETQYF.

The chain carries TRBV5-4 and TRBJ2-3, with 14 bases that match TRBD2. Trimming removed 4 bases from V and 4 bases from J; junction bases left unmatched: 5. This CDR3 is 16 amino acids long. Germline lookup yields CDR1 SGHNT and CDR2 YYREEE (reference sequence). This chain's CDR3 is CASSSGTSGGPDTQYF. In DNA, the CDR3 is TGTGCCAGCAGCAGCGGGACTAGCGGGGGACCAGATACGCAGTATTTT.

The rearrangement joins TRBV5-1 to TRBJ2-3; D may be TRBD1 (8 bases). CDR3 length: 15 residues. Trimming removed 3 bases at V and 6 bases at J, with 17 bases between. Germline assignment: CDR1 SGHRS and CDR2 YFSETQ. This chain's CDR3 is CASSSRGGQADTQYF. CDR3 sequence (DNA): TGCGCCAGCAGCTCTAGGGGGGGACAGGCTGATACGCAGTATTTT.

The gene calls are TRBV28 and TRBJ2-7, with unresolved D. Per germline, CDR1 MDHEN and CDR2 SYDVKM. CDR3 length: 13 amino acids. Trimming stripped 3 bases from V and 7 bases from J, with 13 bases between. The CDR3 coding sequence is TGTGCCAGCAGTTTCGGGTACCTACGAGAGCAGTACTTC. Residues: CASSFGYLREQYF.

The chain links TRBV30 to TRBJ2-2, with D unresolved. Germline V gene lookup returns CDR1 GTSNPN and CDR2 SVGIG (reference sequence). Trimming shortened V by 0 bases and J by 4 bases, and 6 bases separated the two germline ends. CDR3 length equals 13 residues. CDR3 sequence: CAWSVLSTGELFF. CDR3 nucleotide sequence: TGTGCCTGGAGTGTACTCTCCACCGGGGAGCTGTTTTTT.

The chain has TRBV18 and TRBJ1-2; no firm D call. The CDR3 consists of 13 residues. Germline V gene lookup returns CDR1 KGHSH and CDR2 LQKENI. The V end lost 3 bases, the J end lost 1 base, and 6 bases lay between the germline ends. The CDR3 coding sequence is TGTGCCAGCTCACCGGGCCTTAACTATGGCTACACCTTC. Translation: CASSPGLNYGYTF.

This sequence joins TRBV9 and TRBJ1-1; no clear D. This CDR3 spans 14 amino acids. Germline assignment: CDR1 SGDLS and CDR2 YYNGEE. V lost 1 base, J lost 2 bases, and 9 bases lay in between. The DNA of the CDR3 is TGTGCCAGCAGCGTACAGGCCAGCAACACTGAAGCTTTCTTT. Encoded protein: CASSVQASNTEAFF.

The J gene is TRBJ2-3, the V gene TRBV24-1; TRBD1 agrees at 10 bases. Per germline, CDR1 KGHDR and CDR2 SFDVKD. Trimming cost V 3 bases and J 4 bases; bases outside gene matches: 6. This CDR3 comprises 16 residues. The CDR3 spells CATSDPQGQGSDTQYF. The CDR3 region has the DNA TGTGCCACCAGTGATCCCCAGGGACAGGGGTCAGATACGCAGTATTTT.

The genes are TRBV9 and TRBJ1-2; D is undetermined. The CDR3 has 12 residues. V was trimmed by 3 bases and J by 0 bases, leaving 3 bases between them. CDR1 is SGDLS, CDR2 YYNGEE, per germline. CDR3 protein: CASSATNYGYTF. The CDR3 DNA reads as TGTGCCAGCAGCGCCACTAACTATGGCTACACCTTC. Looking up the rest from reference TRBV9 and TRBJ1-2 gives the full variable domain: DSGVTQTPKHLITATGQRVTLRCSPRSGDLSVYWYQQSLDQGLQFLIQYYNGEERAKGNILERFSAQQFPDLHSELNLSSLELGDSALYFCASSATNYGYTFGSGTRLTVV.

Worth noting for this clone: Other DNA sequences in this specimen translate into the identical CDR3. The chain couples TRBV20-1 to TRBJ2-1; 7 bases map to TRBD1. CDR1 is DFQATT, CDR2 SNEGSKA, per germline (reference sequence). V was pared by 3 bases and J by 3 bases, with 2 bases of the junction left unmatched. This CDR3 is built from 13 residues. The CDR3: CSASSGGYNEQFF. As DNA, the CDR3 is TGCAGTGCTAGTTCAGGGGGCTACAATGAGCAGTTCTTC.

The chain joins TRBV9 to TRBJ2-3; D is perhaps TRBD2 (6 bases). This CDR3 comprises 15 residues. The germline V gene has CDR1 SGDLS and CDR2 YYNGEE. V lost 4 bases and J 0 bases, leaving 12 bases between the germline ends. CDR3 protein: CASSHQAGSTDTQYF. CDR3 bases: TGTGCCAGCAGCCACCAGGCGGGGAGCACAGATACGCAGTATTTT.

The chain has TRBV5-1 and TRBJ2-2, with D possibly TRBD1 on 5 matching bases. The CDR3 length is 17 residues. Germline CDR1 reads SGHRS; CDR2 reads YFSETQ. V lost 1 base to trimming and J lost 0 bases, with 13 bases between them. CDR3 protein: CASSLQGSPTNTGELFF. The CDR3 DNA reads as TGCGCCAGCAGCTTGCAGGGTTCCCCAACGAACACCGGGGAGCTGTTTTTT.

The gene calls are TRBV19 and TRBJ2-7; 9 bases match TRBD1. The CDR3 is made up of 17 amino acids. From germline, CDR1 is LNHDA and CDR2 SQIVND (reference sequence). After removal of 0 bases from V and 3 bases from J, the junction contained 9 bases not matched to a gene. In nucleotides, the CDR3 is TGTGCCAGTAGTATAGATCTCGGGACAGGGCTATTCTACGAGCAGTACTTC. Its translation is CASSIDLGTGLFYEQYF.

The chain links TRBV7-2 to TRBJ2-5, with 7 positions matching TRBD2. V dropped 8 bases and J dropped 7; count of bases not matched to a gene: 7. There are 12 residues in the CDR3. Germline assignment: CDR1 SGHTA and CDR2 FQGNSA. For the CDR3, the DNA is TGTGCCAGCCGGGGGGTTGGAGGGACCCAGTACTTC. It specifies CASRGVGGTQYF.

CDR3 amino acids: CASSSSGGETQYF. CDR3 nucleotides: TGTGCCAGCAGCTCTAGCGGGGGGGAGACCCAGTACTTC. The chain joins TRBV7-2 to TRBJ2-5; the match to TRBD2 covers 11 bases. The J segment lost 5 bases and the V segment lost 4 bases, leaving 0 bases of the junction unmatched. The length of the CDR3 is 13 residues. Germline-derived CDR1 and CDR2 are SGHTA and FQGNSA.

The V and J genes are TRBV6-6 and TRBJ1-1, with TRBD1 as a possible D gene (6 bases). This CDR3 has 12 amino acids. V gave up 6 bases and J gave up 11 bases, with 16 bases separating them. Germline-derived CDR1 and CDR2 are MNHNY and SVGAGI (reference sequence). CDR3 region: CASSHLGAEAFF. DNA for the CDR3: TGTGCCAGCAGCCATCTGGGGGCAGAGGCTTTCTTT.

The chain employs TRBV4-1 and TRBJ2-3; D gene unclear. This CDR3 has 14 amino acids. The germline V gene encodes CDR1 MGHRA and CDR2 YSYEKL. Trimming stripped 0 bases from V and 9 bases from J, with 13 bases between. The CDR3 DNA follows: TGCGCCAGCAGCCAAGATAGTACCGACAAAACGCAGTATTTT. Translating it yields CASSQDSTDKTQYF.

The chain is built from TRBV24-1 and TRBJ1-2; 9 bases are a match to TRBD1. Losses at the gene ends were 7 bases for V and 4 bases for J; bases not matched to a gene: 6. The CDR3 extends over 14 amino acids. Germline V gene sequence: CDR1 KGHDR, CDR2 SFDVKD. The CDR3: CATSRTGGGYGYTF. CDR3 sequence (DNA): TGTGCCACCAGCCGTACAGGGGGCGGCTATGGCTACACCTTC.

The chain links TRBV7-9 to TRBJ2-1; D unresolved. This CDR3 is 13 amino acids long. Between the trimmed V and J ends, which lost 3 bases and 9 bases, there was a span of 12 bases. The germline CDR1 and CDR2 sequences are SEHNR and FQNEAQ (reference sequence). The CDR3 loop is CASSLEPGAEQFF. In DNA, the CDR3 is TGTGCCAGCAGCTTGGAACCCGGAGCTGAGCAGTTCTTC.

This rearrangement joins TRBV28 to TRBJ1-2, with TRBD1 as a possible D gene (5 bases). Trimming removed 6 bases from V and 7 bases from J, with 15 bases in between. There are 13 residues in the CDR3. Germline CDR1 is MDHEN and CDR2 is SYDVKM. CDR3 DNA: TGTGCCAGCAGACCATCAGGGCCGGGTGGCTACACCTTC. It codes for CASRPSGPGGYTF.

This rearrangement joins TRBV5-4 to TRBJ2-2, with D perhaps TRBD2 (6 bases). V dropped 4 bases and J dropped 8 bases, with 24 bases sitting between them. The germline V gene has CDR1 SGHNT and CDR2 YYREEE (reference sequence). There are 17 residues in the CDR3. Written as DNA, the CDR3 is TGTGCCAGCAGCCCGGCTGTGGCGGGGACTCAACGTGGGGAGCTGTTTTTT. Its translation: CASSPAVAGTQRGELFF.

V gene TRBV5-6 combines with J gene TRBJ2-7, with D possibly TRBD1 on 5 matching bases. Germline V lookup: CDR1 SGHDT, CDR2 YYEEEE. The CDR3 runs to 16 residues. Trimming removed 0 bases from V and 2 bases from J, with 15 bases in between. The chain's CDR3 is CASSLAAAGLAYEQYF. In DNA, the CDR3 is TGTGCCAGCAGCTTGGCCGCGGCAGGGCTCGCCTACGAGCAGTACTTC.